The next 21 T cell receptor beta chains were all read from a single sample in a study of T-cell reconstitution after alpha-beta-depleted transplantation in children. The antigens these receptors bind are not known. Researchers prepared the TCRbeta library using unique molecular identifiers, the study reports. TCRdb processed the PCR reads anew with MiXCR; each CDR3 protein has one entry. The sample shows hundreds of thousands of distinct CDR3 sequences, approximately 7.3% of them seen only once. Study-level points and caveats: One year post-transplant, T-cell counts and diversity were largely derived from T cells produced anew.

Sequencing was performed on peripheral blood, taken 360 days after TCRalphabeta/CD19-depleted stem cell transplant. Receptor source: a female patient aged 2-9 years who had a stem cell transplant for Fanconi anemia, so the T cells may come from the graft donor.

This clonotype has ten or more counts. The V gene is TRBV28, the J gene TRBJ1-6; a weak D match, TRBD1 (5 bases). The germline V gene has CDR1 MDHEN and CDR2 SYDVKM. V lost 6 bases, J lost 0 bases, and 12 bases lay in between. The CDR3 totals 16 residues. CDR3 region: CASRVLQGSYNSPLHF. In DNA form, the CDR3 reads TGTGCCAGCAGGGTCCTCCAGGGCTCCTATAATTCACCCCTCCACTTT.

This clonotype was picked up many times. This chain joins TRBV7-9 and TRBJ2-7; 8 bases align to TRBD1. Germline assignment: CDR1 SEHNR and CDR2 FQNEAQ (reference sequence). V lost 1 base to trimming and J lost 2 bases; unmatched junction nucleotides: 4. The CDR3 runs to 15 residues. CDR3 region: CASSLGWTGTYEQYF. The CDR3 DNA reads as TGTGCCAGCAGCTTAGGATGGACAGGGACCTACGAGCAGTACTTC.

In this sample, this clonotype turned up many times. J is TRBJ2-7 and V is TRBV28; D call uncertain. The germline CDR1 and CDR2 sequences are MDHEN and SYDVKM. The CDR3 contains 8 residues. CDR3 bases: TGTGCCAGCAGTTTCGAAAGCGTC. The encoded protein is CASSFESV.

This clonotype was seen ten or more times. The J gene is TRBJ2-2, the V gene TRBV12-3 or TRBV12-4; D possibly corresponds to TRBD1 (6 bases). Trimming took 7 bases from V and 5 from J, leaving 14 bases between them. CDR3 length: 14 residues. This chain's CDR3 is CASTLYRETGELFF. CDR3 coding DNA: TGTGCCAGCACCCTATACAGGGAGACCGGGGAGCTGTTTTTT.

This clonotype was observed at least ten times. The rearrangement joins TRBV5-1 to TRBJ2-2; 9 bases line up with TRBD1. The V gene's germline CDR1 is SGHRS and CDR2 YFSETQ. V lost 3 bases, J lost 5 bases, and 17 bases stayed unmatched. CDR3 length: 19 amino acids. CDR3 residues: CASSYSPGTGSGRTGELFF. CDR3 coding DNA: TGCGCCAGCAGCTATTCGCCGGGGACAGGGAGCGGTAGGACCGGGGAGCTGTTTTTT.

This clonotype was recorded only once. The DNA for the CDR3 is TGCAGTGCTAGGGGGGGCCGGGGAGATACGCAGTATTTT. Translating it yields CSARGGRGDTQYF. V usage is TRBV20-1 and J usage is TRBJ2-3, with D perhaps given as TRBD1 or TRBD2 (6 bases each). Trimming cost V 3 bases and J 5 bases, with 12 bases left between them. The length of the CDR3 is 13 residues. From germline, CDR1 is DFQATT and CDR2 SNEGSKA (reference sequence).

This clonotype has a count of ten or more. The chain uses TRBV20-1 and TRBJ2-1; no firm D call. The CDR3 covers 11 residues. V lost 7 bases, J lost 7 bases, and 11 bases lay in between. Germline-derived CDR1 and CDR2 are DFQATT and SNEGSKA (reference sequence). CDR3 loop: CSVSAPNEQFF. CDR3 in DNA: TGCAGTGTTAGTGCACCAAATGAGCAGTTCTTC.

This clonotype has ten or more counts. The chain uses TRBV20-1 and TRBJ2-5; D remains ambiguous. Trimming took off 7 bases at V and 2 bases at J, with 14 bases between the two ends. The CDR3 contains 13 residues. Germline CDR1 is DFQATT and CDR2 is SNEGSKA (reference sequence). Written as DNA, the CDR3 is TGCAGTGGGCTGAACCCTTTGCAAGAGACCCAGTACTTC. This gives the protein CSGLNPLQETQYF.

This clonotype was seen repeatedly, ten times or more. The chain has TRBV20-1 and TRBJ1-5, with a tentative D call TRBD1 (6 bases). The CDR3 is made up of 12 amino acids. The ends were cut back, 2 bases at V and 4 bases at J, with 6 bases in the middle. CDR1 and CDR2 (germline): DFQATT, SNEGSKA (reference sequence). CDR3 protein: CSARTGNQPQHF. CDR3 nucleotide sequence: TGCAGTGCTAGAACAGGGAATCAGCCCCAGCATTTT.

The rearrangement uses TRBV7-9 and TRBJ1-2, with TRBD1 identical over 7 bases. The ends lost 5 bases at V and 5 bases at J; junction bases unmatched: 5. This CDR3 has 13 residues. CDR1 is SEHNR and CDR2 is FQNEAQ in the germline V gene (reference sequence). The CDR3 protein is CASSPGGEYGYTF. CDR3 DNA sequence: TGTGCCAGCAGCCCAGGGGGAGAGTATGGCTACACCTTC.

This clonotype was detected only once. The chain is built from TRBV28 and TRBJ2-3; the match to TRBD2 covers 8 bases. Germline assignment: CDR1 MDHEN and CDR2 SYDVKM. This CDR3 comprises 16 residues. J was trimmed by 2 bases and V by 6 bases; bases with no gene match: 10. The CDR3 DNA reads as TGTGCCAGCAGACCCCCGGGGGGGGCGCCCACAGATACGCAGTATTTT. This sequence encodes CASRPPGGAPTDTQYF.

The chain has TRBV20-1 and TRBJ2-1; a weak D match, TRBD2 (7 bases). Germline V gives CDR1 DFQATT, CDR2 SNEGSKA (reference sequence). The CDR3 is made up of 14 amino acids. The CDR3 DNA reads as TGCAGGGTAATCGGGGGGCCAGTTGGTAATGAGCAGTTCTTC. Protein sequence: CRVIGGPVGNEQFF.

In DNA, the CDR3 is TGTGCCAGCAGCTCCCAGGGGTCGGGGAACACCGGGGAGCTGTTTTTT. As protein: CASSSQGSGNTGELFF. V usage is TRBV7-8 and J usage is TRBJ2-2; maybe TRBD1 (6 bases). Trimming removed 4 bases at V and 1 base at J, with 13 bases between. Per germline, CDR1 SGHVS and CDR2 FQNEAQ. The CDR3 runs 16 residues.

V usage is TRBV14 and J usage is TRBJ2-3, with D perhaps TRBD2 (5 bases). The CDR3 covers 16 residues. The germline V and J ends were trimmed by 2 bases and 5 bases, with 17 bases remaining between them. The germline CDR1 and CDR2 sequences are SGHDN and FVKESK. The CDR3 coding sequence is TGTGCCAGCAGCCAACACCACGGACTCCGCGGAGATACGCAGTATTTT. Its protein is CASSQHHGLRGDTQYF.

This clonotype was seen more than once but under ten times. Here the CDR3 reads CASSLGLAGDNDEQFF. For the CDR3, the DNA is TGTGCCAGCAGCTTGGGACTAGCGGGAGATAACGATGAGCAGTTCTTC. The V gene is TRBV11-3, the J gene TRBJ2-1; 14 positions agree with TRBD2. Trimming at V came to 3 bases and at J to 8 bases, leaving 6 bases not matched to a gene. Germline V gene lookup returns CDR1 SGHNT and CDR2 YENEEA. The CDR3 covers 16 residues.

The chain carries TRBV20-1 and TRBJ1-1, with D unresolved. V was cut by 4 bases and J by 1 base, with 22 bases left in between. The germline V gene encodes CDR1 DFQATT and CDR2 SNEGSKA (reference sequence). This CDR3 has 17 amino acids. Here the CDR3 reads CSAIQVLGYKGNTEAFF. The CDR3 DNA sequence: TGCAGTGCTATTCAGGTATTGGGTTATAAGGGGAACACTGAAGCTTTCTTT.

This clonotype was seen a handful of times. J is TRBJ1-1 and V is TRBV5-4; TRBD1 is a possible D gene (5 bases). V was clipped by 6 bases and J by 2 bases, with 11 bases between them. The germline CDR1 and CDR2 sequences are SGHNT and YYREEE (reference sequence). This CDR3 is 13 amino acids long. The CDR3 here is CASTSGLNTEAFF. CDR3 in DNA: TGTGCCAGCACCTCAGGGTTAAACACTGAAGCTTTCTTT.

This sequence joins TRBV7-9 and TRBJ2-1; D ambiguous. Germline CDR1 and CDR2: SEHNR and FQNEAQ (reference sequence). The CDR3 is 17 residues long. V was cut by 4 bases and J by 0 bases, with 16 bases left in between. The CDR3 region is CASSSRFLVSSYNEQFF. CDR3 nucleotides: TGTGCCAGCAGCTCGCGTTTTCTGGTGAGCTCCTACAATGAGCAGTTCTTC. Using reference TRBV7-9 and TRBJ2-1 for the parts outside the CDR3, the full variable domain is DTGVSQNPRHKITKRGQNVTFRCDPISEHNRLYWYRQTLGQGPEFLTYFQNEAQLEKSRLLSDRFSAERPKGSFSTLEIQRTEQGDSAMYLCASSSRFLVSSYNEQFFGPGTRLTVL.

This clonotype was observed a handful of times. The chain employs TRBV3-1 and TRBJ2-3; 8 bases align to TRBD2. CDR3 length equals 16 residues. Germline CDR1 is LGHDT and CDR2 is YNNKEL (reference sequence). After removal of 0 bases from V and 0 bases from J, the junction contained 2 bases not matched to a gene. CDR3 region: CASSQDPGGSTDTQYF. The CDR3 nucleotides are TGTGCCAGCAGCCAAGATCCGGGGGGGAGCACAGATACGCAGTATTTT.

The chain employs TRBV27 and TRBJ2-7; no clear D gene. The CDR3 length is 10 residues. Germline V CDR1 and CDR2: MNHEY, SMNVEV (reference sequence). Trimming took off 8 bases at V and 3 bases at J, with 5 bases between the two ends. The CDR3 protein is CASGNYEQYF. The DNA of the CDR3 is TGTGCCAGCGGGAACTACGAGCAGTACTTC.

This clonotype has ten or more counts. The V and J genes are TRBV10-3 and TRBJ1-2; 7 nucleotides match TRBD1. V shed 8 bases and J 4 bases; nucleotides not matched to a gene: 10. The germline CDR1 and CDR2 sequences are ENHRY and SYGVKD. This CDR3 has 14 residues. Here the CDR3 reads CAIAQQRDSYGYTF. Here the CDR3 DNA reads TGTGCCATCGCCCAACAACGGGACAGCTATGGCTACACCTTC.